One sample yielded the 9 T cell receptor beta chains listed below, sequenced in a study of blood T cell repertoires in COVID-19. Data came from immunoSEQ multiplex PCR; TCRdb stores just in-frame clones and leaves some out. The sample contains roughly 90,000 clones, roughly 86% of which appear only once. Sequenced material: peripheral blood. The receptors here all came from a human donor in a cohort sampled during active COVID-19.

The chain joins TRBV28 to TRBJ2-3; D is ambiguous. This CDR3 has 13 residues. The ends were cut back, 8 bases at V and 6 bases at J, with 15 bases in the middle. The germline CDR1 and CDR2 sequences are MDHEN and SYDVKM. The CDR3 reads CASSPRSRDTQYF. CDR3 coding DNA: TGTGCCAGCTCCCCACGATCCCGGGATACGCAGTATTTT.

This chain connects TRBV5-1 to TRBJ2-4; 7 bases agree with TRBD2. The V and J ends lost 3 bases and 8 bases, in that order; junction bases with no gene match: 8. The CDR3 sequence is 14 residues long. Germline CDR1 SGHRS, CDR2 YFSETQ. The CDR3 is CASSYTNGGDIQYF. CDR3 sequence (DNA): TGCGCCAGCAGCTATACAAATGGGGGGGACATTCAGTACTTC.

J is TRBJ2-2 and V is TRBV6-5; 7 bases agree with TRBD1. Germline loops: CDR1 MNHEY, CDR2 SVGAGI. Trimming at V came to 10 bases and at J to 6 bases, leaving 14 bases not matched to a gene. This CDR3 has 15 amino acids. DNA for the CDR3: TGTGCCACCCTAGGCGGCTACCAGGGGGCCGGGGAGCTGTTTTTT. Translated, it gives CATLGGYQGAGELFF.

This chain links TRBV7-8 with TRBJ2-6; 7 nucleotides match TRBD2. The CDR3 has 18 amino acids. V lost 3 bases to trimming and J lost 0 bases; unmatched junction nucleotides: 8. In germline, CDR1 is SGHVS, CDR2 FQNEAQ. CDR3 protein: CASSFSGLDFSGANVLTF. Here the CDR3 DNA reads TGTGCCAGCAGCTTTTCCGGACTAGATTTCTCTGGGGCCAACGTCCTGACTTTC.

The chain uses TRBV6-2 or TRBV6-3 and TRBJ2-2; D perhaps matches TRBD2 (6 bases). The germline gives CDR1 MNHEY, CDR2 SVGEGT. V was trimmed by 5 bases and J by 5 bases, leaving 9 bases between them. The CDR3 runs 13 residues. The CDR3 bases are TGTGCCAGCAGTAATAGCGGAACCGGGGAGCTGTTTTTT. Protein product: CASSNSGTGELFF.

The chain has TRBV2 and TRBJ1-1; D uncertain. CDR1 is SNHLY, CDR2 FYNNEI, per germline. This CDR3 comprises 13 residues. Trimming left V 4 bases short and J 5 bases short, with 11 bases between. CDR3 bases: TGTGCCAGCAGTGGAAGTAGGAGGACTGAAGCTTTCTTT. It is translated as CASSGSRRTEAFF.

As DNA, the CDR3 is TGTGCCAGCACCGGACTAGCGGGGAGGAACAATGAGCAGTTCTTC. It codes for CASTGLAGRNNEQFF. This chain links TRBV9 with TRBJ2-1, with TRBD2 matching 12 bases. Germline CDR1 and CDR2: SGDLS and YYNGEE. The junction had 6 bases not matched to a gene; V was cut back by 6 bases and J by 5 bases. CDR3 length: 15 residues.

The chain links TRBV7-8 to TRBJ2-7, with D tentatively TRBD1 (6 bases). CDR1 is SGHVS, CDR2 FQNEAQ, per germline. The V end was cut by 5 bases, the J end by 1 base, with 15 bases between. The CDR3 contains 15 residues. The CDR3 region is CASSLYGDISYEQYF. CDR3 bases: TGTGCCAGCAGCCTGTACGGGGACATATCCTACGAGCAGTACTTC.

A single count supports this clone. The chain links TRBV5-1 to TRBJ2-3; D is unresolved. This CDR3 has 13 residues. Between the trimmed V and J ends, which lost 0 bases and 6 bases, there was a span of 8 bases. Germline CDR1 SGHRS, CDR2 YFSETQ. DNA of the CDR3: TGCGCCAGCAGCTTGGCAGGTTCTGATACGCAGTATTTT. It encodes CASSLAGSDTQYF.